The 25 T cell receptor beta chains below come from one sample, sequenced in a study of cytomegalovirus exposure and HLA in healthy donors. The protocol was immunoSEQ multiplex PCR, while the TCRdb copy is restricted to in-frame clones and leaves out a portion. This table holds about 130,000 clones, roughly nine tenths found once. Sequencing was carried out using PBMCs. These receptors all stem from a woman younger than 30 in good health and CMV-seronegative.

The CDR3 DNA is TGTGCCAGCAGGGGACAGGGGGTAGGGTATGGCTACACCTTC. Its translation is CASRGQGVGYGYTF. This chain joins TRBV9 and TRBJ1-2; TRBD1 aligns across 11 bases. CDR1 is SGDLS and CDR2 is YYNGEE in the germline V gene. This CDR3 has 14 residues. J gave up 5 bases and V 5 bases, and 5 bases lay outside the gene matches.

The chain links TRBV6-5 to TRBJ2-7, with 9 bases matching TRBD1. This CDR3 has 15 residues. After removal of 6 bases from V and 3 bases from J, the junction contained 9 bases not matched to a gene. The germline V gene encodes CDR1 MNHEY and CDR2 SVGAGI. CDR3 bases: TGTGCCAGCAGACAAAGACAGGGGGTGGGCTACGAGCAGTACTTC. Protein product: CASRQRQGVGYEQYF.

V is TRBV5-6 and J is TRBJ1-1, with no clear D. Germline lookup yields CDR1 SGHDT and CDR2 YYEEEE. Trimming cost V 0 bases and J 1 base, with 10 bases left between them. This CDR3 has 15 amino acids. CDR3 amino acids: CASSLEARPNTEAFF. The CDR3 bases are TGTGCCAGCAGCTTGGAGGCCAGGCCGAACACTGAAGCTTTCTTT.

This chain links TRBV5-1 with TRBJ2-7; 10 positions agree with TRBD1. V trimming: 3 bases; J trimming: 5 bases; junction bases outside the gene matches: 5. Germline V gene lookup returns CDR1 SGHRS and CDR2 YFSETQ. This CDR3 region has 14 residues. The CDR3 DNA reads as TGCGCCAGCAGCTCGAGCGGGACAGGGGACGAGCAGTACTTC. Encoded protein: CASSSSGTGDEQYF. The entire variable domain, with the rest obtained from reference TRBV5-1 and TRBJ2-7, is as follows: KAGVTQTPRYLIKTRGQQVTLSCSPISGHRSVSWYQQTPGQGLQFLFEYFSETQRNKGNFPGRFSGRQFSNSRSEMNVSTLELGDSALYLCASSSSGTGDEQYFGPGTRLTVT.

The chain joins TRBV27 to TRBJ2-7; possible D gene TRBD2, 5 bases. This CDR3 contains 13 residues. Trimming cost V 9 bases and J 3 bases, with 15 bases left between them. CDR1 and CDR2 from the germline V gene are MNHEY and SMNVEV (reference sequence). The CDR3 DNA follows: TGTGCCAGTCGGAGGTCCGACTTCTACGAGCAGTACTTC. It codes for CASRRSDFYEQYF.

The chain employs TRBV10-3 and TRBJ2-7, with a possible D match to TRBD1 (5 bases). The germline V gene encodes CDR1 ENHRY and CDR2 SYGVKD. The CDR3 has 14 residues. The V gene lost 5 bases and the J gene lost 1 base, with 12 bases spanning the gap. The CDR3 nucleotides are TGTGCCATCAGTCCCAGGGAAGGTTCCTACGAGCAGTACTTC. It codes for CAISPREGSYEQYF.

This chain connects TRBV6-5 to TRBJ1-1; D is unresolved. The CDR3 is 15 residues long. V dropped 7 bases and J dropped 1 base, with 16 bases sitting between them. Germline CDR1 and CDR2: MNHEY and SVGAGI. CDR3 in amino acids: CASTFAETQNTEAFF. In DNA, the CDR3 is TGTGCCAGCACCTTCGCAGAGACACAGAACACTGAAGCTTTCTTT.

The chain carries TRBV18 and TRBJ2-7; 9 nucleotides match TRBD1. The V segment lost 3 bases and the J segment 6 bases; nucleotides outside the gene matches: 3. The CDR3 covers 13 residues. Germline V CDR1 and CDR2: KGHSH, LQKENI. CDR3 bases: TGTGCCAGCTCACCCGGACAGGGGAGCGAGCAGTACTTC. Its translation: CASSPGQGSEQYF.

The chain employs TRBV11-2 and TRBJ2-2; tentative D call: TRBD2 (6 bases). This CDR3 has 14 amino acids. Trimming took 10 bases from V and 3 from J, leaving 15 bases between them. In germline, CDR1 is SGHAT, CDR2 FQNNGV. The CDR3 is CAIRVAAHTGELFF. CDR3 bases: TGTGCCATCCGGGTAGCGGCCCACACCGGGGAGCTGTTTTTT.

This clone was seen a single time. The V and J genes are TRBV7-3 and TRBJ1-5, with TRBD1 as a possible D gene (5 bases). The CDR3 is 17 amino acids. Trimming stripped 3 bases from V and 1 base from J, with 16 bases between. The V gene's germline CDR1 is SGHTA and CDR2 FQGTGA. Here the CDR3 DNA reads TGTGCCAGCAGCTTTCCCGGGACTATAGGAAGCAATCAGCCCCAGCATTTT. Translating it yields CASSFPGTIGSNQPQHF.

The chain recombines TRBV5-1 with TRBJ2-7; 7 bases match TRBD1. CDR1 is SGHRS and CDR2 is YFSETQ in the germline V gene. This CDR3 region has 15 residues. V shed 1 base, J shed 2 bases, and the junction held 6 bases outside the gene matches. This chain's CDR3 is CASSLMAGGTYEQYF. The CDR3, as DNA: TGCGCCAGCAGCTTGATGGCAGGGGGTACCTACGAGCAGTACTTC.

This sequence joins TRBV5-5 and TRBJ1-2; D is unclear. Germline CDR1 is SGHKS and CDR2 is YYEKEE (reference sequence). The CDR3 is 15 amino acids. V was shortened by 5 bases and J by 0 bases, with 14 bases between the two germline ends. The CDR3 coding sequence is TGTGCCAGCAGTTCATGGAGGGTTTCTAACTATGGCTACACCTTC. Its protein product is CASSSWRVSNYGYTF. The variable domain in full, with the rest retrieved from reference TRBV5-5 and TRBJ1-2, is DAGVTQSPTHLIKTRGQQVTLRCSPISGHKSVSWYQQVLGQGPQFIFQYYEKEERGRGNFPDRFSARQFPNYSSELNVNALLLGDSALYLCASSSWRVSNYGYTFGSGTRLTVV.

The chain couples TRBV10-3 to TRBJ2-2; perhaps TRBD1 as D (6 bases). Trimming took off 2 bases at V and 1 base at J, with 14 bases between the two ends. Germline assignment: CDR1 ENHRY and CDR2 SYGVKD. This CDR3 comprises 17 residues. This CDR3 is CAISEKKDRMNTGELFF. DNA for the CDR3: TGTGCCATCAGTGAGAAAAAGGACAGAATGAACACCGGGGAGCTGTTTTTT.

The rearrangement joins TRBV6-5 to TRBJ1-1; 8 bases align to TRBD1. Germline V gene data show CDR1 as MNHEY and CDR2 as SVGAGI. V was pared by 3 bases and J by 4 bases, with 7 bases of the junction left unmatched. CDR3 size: 15 residues. CDR3 amino acids: CASSYSADRGTEAFF. The DNA of the CDR3 is TGTGCCAGCAGTTATTCGGCCGACAGGGGCACTGAAGCTTTCTTT.

This clone was observed a handful of times. The V gene is TRBV6-5, the J gene TRBJ1-6; 9 positions match TRBD1. The germline gives CDR1 MNHEY, CDR2 SVGAGI. The V and J ends lost 6 bases and 9 bases, in that order; junction bases with no gene match: 3. This CDR3 region has 13 residues. The CDR3 loop reads CASRTGGSSPLHF. CDR3 DNA sequence: TGTGCCAGCAGAACAGGGGGCAGTTCACCCCTCCACTTT.

The chain joins TRBV7-2 to TRBJ2-3, with 12 bases that match TRBD2. The germline gives CDR1 SGHTA, CDR2 FQGNSA. J was trimmed by 2 bases and V by 1 base; bases with no gene match: 10. This CDR3 region has 19 residues. CDR3 residues: CASSLVSTSGGPVTDTQYF. In nucleotides, the CDR3 is TGTGCCAGCAGCTTAGTTTCTACTAGCGGGGGGCCCGTCACAGATACGCAGTATTTT.

This clone is a singleton in its sample. This chain uses TRBV20-1 with TRBJ1-2; 8 bases are a match to TRBD1. The CDR3 sequence is 11 residues long. The V gene end was trimmed by 8 bases and the J gene end by 10 bases; junction bases not matched to a gene: 9. In germline, CDR1 is DFQATT, CDR2 SNEGSKA (reference sequence). The CDR3 sequence is CSSGGGGAYTF. DNA for the CDR3: TGCAGTTCAGGGGGCGGAGGGGCCTACACCTTC.

The chain is built from TRBV5-6 and TRBJ1-4; no definite D call. Deletions cut 4 bases from V and 3 bases from J, with 13 bases between. Germline-derived CDR1 and CDR2 are SGHDT and YYEEEE. The CDR3 has 15 amino acids. CDR3 amino acids: CASSQTYSSNEKLFF. In DNA, the CDR3 is TGTGCCAGCAGCCAAACATACAGCTCTAATGAAAAACTGTTTTTT.

The V gene is TRBV7-9, the J gene TRBJ2-2, with D perhaps TRBD1 (5 bases). CDR3 length equals 15 residues. V lost 5 bases, J lost 2 bases, and 12 bases lay in between. Germline-derived CDR1 and CDR2 are SEHNR and FQNEAQ (reference sequence). For the CDR3, the DNA is TGTGCCAGCAGCGCCCGACAGAGTAACACCGGGGAGCTGTTTTTT. It yields the protein CASSARQSNTGELFF.

V gene TRBV5-1 combines with J gene TRBJ2-3, with D tentatively TRBD2 (6 bases). Germline values: CDR1 SGHRS, CDR2 YFSETQ. The CDR3 sequence is 15 residues long. V was cut by 4 bases and J by 6 bases, with 18 bases left in between. CDR3 DNA: TGCGCCAGCAGCGCCGGGACTGGGACCTCGGATACGCAGTATTTT. It translates to CASSAGTGTSDTQYF.

On this clone: At the DNA level, this CDR3 is encoded by other sequences in the same sample as well. The chain couples TRBV2 to TRBJ1-5, with 7 bases that match TRBD1. The CDR3 runs to 14 residues. Trimming took 4 bases from V and 2 from J; bases not matched to a gene: 2. Germline assignment: CDR1 SNHLY and CDR2 FYNNEI. For the CDR3, the DNA is TGTGCCAGCAGTGGCACAGGGGGCAATCAGCCCCAGCATTTT. Residues: CASSGTGGNQPQHF.

The chain combines TRBV19 with TRBJ1-3; no reliable D call. Per germline, CDR1 LNHDA and CDR2 SQIVND (reference sequence). Trimming cost V 6 bases and J 7 bases, with 10 bases left between them. This CDR3 region has 12 residues. The CDR3 spells CASSPAGNTIYF. CDR3 bases: TGTGCCAGTAGCCCCGCAGGCAACACCATATATTTT. The whole variable domain, filled in from reference TRBV19 and TRBJ1-3, reads DGGITQSPKYLFRKEGQNVTLSCEQNLNHDAMYWYRQDPGQGLRLIYYSQIVNDFQKGDIAEGYSVSREKKESFPLTVTSAQKNPTAFYLCASSPAGNTIYFGEGSWLTVV.

The CDR3 bases are TGTGCCAGCAGCATCAAATTTAGCCTCTCTGGAAACACCATATATTTT. Translated: CASSIKFSLSGNTIYF. The rearrangement joins TRBV13 to TRBJ1-3, with D unclear. Trimming removed 5 bases at V and 0 bases at J, with 14 bases between. This CDR3 is 16 amino acids long. From germline, CDR1 is PRHDT and CDR2 FYEKMQ (reference sequence).

The chain has TRBV19 and TRBJ2-5, with D perhaps matching TRBD1 (6 bases). The CDR3 consists of 13 residues. CDR1 is LNHDA, CDR2 SQIVND, per germline (reference sequence). V lost 10 bases and J 2 bases, leaving 14 bases between the germline ends. The CDR3 loop is CATKGQNQETQYF. The CDR3 DNA is TGTGCCACCAAAGGACAGAATCAAGAGACCCAGTACTTC.

In nucleotides, the CDR3 is TGTGCCAGCTCACCACGACAGGCAGTGGACACTGGGGCCAACGTCCTGACTTTC. It specifies CASSPRQAVDTGANVLTF. The V and J genes are TRBV18 and TRBJ2-6, with D perhaps TRBD1 (6 bases). V lost 1 base, J lost 2 bases, and 15 bases lay in between. This CDR3 is built from 18 residues. Germline V gene lookup returns CDR1 KGHSH and CDR2 LQKENI.